This T cell receptor beta chain was recorded in a study of cytomegalovirus exposure and HLA in healthy donors. Across the study: The 100 to 150 validation repertoires matched the approximately 670 first-cohort repertoires in platform, a later analysis reported.

The CDR3 is 13 residues long. V dropped 4 bases and J dropped 9 bases, with 13 bases sitting between them. The germline V gene encodes CDR1 GTSNPN and CDR2 SVGIG (reference sequence). Clones were read by immunoSEQ multiplex PCR, and TCRdb kept only the in-frame ones, dropping some. The sample records about 280,000 clones, roughly 90% being singletons. Whole-study findings and limits: The study flagged about 150 TCR beta chains as cytomegalovirus-associated.

As regards this clone: Its antigen is not identified.

Input material: PBMCs. The genes are TRBV30 and TRBJ1-6; a weak D match, TRBD1 (6 bases). The TCR originated in a woman between 18 and 29 years old in good health and CMV-seronegative. In DNA form, the CDR3 reads TGTGCCTGGAAAGACAGGCTACGTTCACCCCTCCACTTT. Translating gives CAWKDRLRSPLHF.